The 13 T cell receptor beta chains presented below share a single source sample, sequenced in a study of CD8+ T cells in alopecia areata (dated by TCRdb to the late 2010s). The library came from the immunoSEQ multiplex PCR assay. RNA was extracted from all samples and reverse transcribed into cDNA, which served as template for TCR sequencing. Sourced from immuneACCESS, this table was stored by TCRdb with only in-frame sequences that have V and J called. A share of the clones is absent; for the studies checked, an unresolved V gene accounts for under half, and the remainder has no known explanation. Across this sample there are about 190,000 clones, with about 60% seen only once. Approximately 0.7% of the sample lies in the top ten. The meaning of the sample's time point label: around 4 weeks on oral tofacitinib. Sample treatment or condition, as interpreted from the label and publication: oral pan-JAK inhibitor, 5-10 mg twice daily.

Sequencing used CD4+ T cells sorted from blood, obtained at week 4, from a patient treated with tofacitinib. The receptors originated from a human donor with alopecia areata.

The chain recombines TRBV4-1 with TRBJ1-5; 7 bases match TRBD1. V was pared by 4 bases and J by 6 bases, with 9 bases of the junction left unmatched. Germline CDR1 reads MGHRA; CDR2 reads YSYEKL. The length of the CDR3 is 15 residues. The CDR3 DNA reads TGCGCCAGCAGCCGCCGGACAGGCGACGGTCAGCCCCAGCATTTT. Translated, it gives CASSRRTGDGQPQHF.

This clone has only a few counts. The chain couples TRBV7-2 to TRBJ2-5; no clear D gene. Germline CDR1 is SGHTA and CDR2 is FQGNSA. Trimming shortened V by 1 base and J by 5 bases, and 14 bases separated the two germline ends. This CDR3 spans 15 amino acids. The DNA for the CDR3 is TGTGCCAGCAGCTTAGATGGCTCACCCGGGGAGACCCAGTACTTC. Translated, it gives CASSLDGSPGETQYF.

The J gene is TRBJ2-1, the V gene TRBV30; D remains unclear. V was pared by 0 bases and J by 0 bases, with 9 bases between. This CDR3 is 15 amino acids long. CDR1 is GTSNPN and CDR2 is SVGIG in the germline V gene (reference sequence). This CDR3 is CAWSVPPPSYNEQFF. Written as DNA, the CDR3 is TGTGCCTGGAGTGTACCACCTCCCTCCTACAATGAGCAGTTCTTC.

This chain uses TRBV30 with TRBJ1-1; D not certain. Germline V gene lookup returns CDR1 GTSNPN and CDR2 SVGIG (reference sequence). The V end was cut by 3 bases, the J end by 1 base, with 12 bases between. This CDR3 contains 14 residues. CDR3 nucleotides: TGTGCCTGGAGAGGTAGGGCGAAGAACACTGAAGCTTTCTTT. As protein: CAWRGRAKNTEAFF.

V gene TRBV18 combines with J gene TRBJ1-1, with TRBD1 matching over 8 bases. V lost 4 bases, J lost 5 bases, and 6 bases stayed unmatched. CDR3 length: 14 residues. The V gene's germline CDR1 is KGHSH and CDR2 LQKENI. Written as DNA, the CDR3 is TGTGCCAGCTCACGTAACAGGGGGGGGACTGAAGCTTTCTTT. Translating it yields CASSRNRGGTEAFF.

This clone was observed a handful of times. The chain employs TRBV29-1 and TRBJ1-2; D uncertain. Germline loops: CDR1 SQVTM, CDR2 ANQGSEA. The CDR3 extends over 13 amino acids. The ends were cut back, 4 bases at V and 2 bases at J, with 11 bases in the middle. Written as DNA, the CDR3 is TGCAGCGTTGTGGGGAGAATGAACTATGGCTACACCTTC. As protein: CSVVGRMNYGYTF.

This clone was observed a few times. The V and J genes are TRBV2 and TRBJ2-1; 10 bases are shared with TRBD2. The CDR3 is 16 residues long. CDR1 SNHLY and CDR2 FYNNEI come from the germline V gene. V dropped 2 bases and J dropped 6; count of bases not matched to a gene: 7. The CDR3 DNA sequence: TGTGCCAGCAGTGAAACCCTAGCGGGAGTGGGCAATGAGCAGTTCTTC. Amino acids: CASSETLAGVGNEQFF.

The sample holds a few counts of this clone. The genes are TRBV29-1 and TRBJ2-5; 7 bases are shared with TRBD1. The trim removed 0 bases at V and 3 bases at J, leaving 1 base unmatched. The germline gives CDR1 SQVTM, CDR2 ANQGSEA. The CDR3 has 13 amino acids. The CDR3 loop reads CSVEDDREETQYF. As DNA, the CDR3 is TGCAGCGTTGAAGATGACAGGGAAGAGACCCAGTACTTC.

This clone was counted a single time. Distinct nucleotide sequences in the sample also encode this CDR3. The V and J genes are TRBV30 and TRBJ2-6; D unclear. V dropped 1 base and J dropped 4 bases, with 5 bases sitting between them. This CDR3 contains 13 residues. Germline V gives CDR1 GTSNPN, CDR2 SVGIG (reference sequence). CDR3 DNA sequence: TGTGCCTGGAGTGGGACCGGGGCCAACGTCCTGACTTTC. As protein: CAWSGTGANVLTF.

The rearrangement joins TRBV5-5 to TRBJ2-1; TRBD2 matches 7 bases. This CDR3 region has 16 residues. Per the germline V gene, CDR1 is SGHKS and CDR2 is YYEKEE (reference sequence). V shed 4 bases, J shed 0 bases, and the junction held 7 bases outside the gene matches. The CDR3 DNA follows: TGTGCCAGCAGCCCCAGGAGGACTAGCTCCTACAATGAGCAGTTCTTC. Translating gives CASSPRRTSSYNEQFF.

This sequence joins TRBV7-8 and TRBJ2-1; maybe TRBD2 (5 bases). The CDR3 totals 13 residues. V gave up 5 bases and J gave up 6 bases, with 11 bases separating them. From germline, CDR1 is SGHVS and CDR2 FQNEAQ. The CDR3 bases are TGTGCCAGCAGCCCCCGGGAACCCAATGAGCAGTTCTTC. Amino acids: CASSPREPNEQFF.

This clone was seen only a few times. The chain couples TRBV19 to TRBJ2-5, with 10 positions matching TRBD2. Germline V CDR1 and CDR2: LNHDA, SQIVND (reference sequence). The CDR3 totals 18 residues. V lost 5 bases and J lost 5; bases outside the gene matches: 17. CDR3 amino acids: CASSPWTSGDPIGETQYF. The CDR3 DNA reads as TGTGCCAGTAGTCCGTGGACTAGCGGAGACCCTATAGGGGAGACCCAGTACTTC.

The V gene is TRBV5-1, the J gene TRBJ2-6; D perhaps matches TRBD1 (6 bases). Germline-derived CDR1 and CDR2 are SGHRS and YFSETQ. V was clipped by 5 bases and J by 2 bases, with 11 bases between them. The CDR3 runs to 15 residues. The CDR3 bases are TGCGCCAGCAGTCACACAGGGACTGGGGCCAACGTCCTGACTTTC. Residues: CASSHTGTGANVLTF.